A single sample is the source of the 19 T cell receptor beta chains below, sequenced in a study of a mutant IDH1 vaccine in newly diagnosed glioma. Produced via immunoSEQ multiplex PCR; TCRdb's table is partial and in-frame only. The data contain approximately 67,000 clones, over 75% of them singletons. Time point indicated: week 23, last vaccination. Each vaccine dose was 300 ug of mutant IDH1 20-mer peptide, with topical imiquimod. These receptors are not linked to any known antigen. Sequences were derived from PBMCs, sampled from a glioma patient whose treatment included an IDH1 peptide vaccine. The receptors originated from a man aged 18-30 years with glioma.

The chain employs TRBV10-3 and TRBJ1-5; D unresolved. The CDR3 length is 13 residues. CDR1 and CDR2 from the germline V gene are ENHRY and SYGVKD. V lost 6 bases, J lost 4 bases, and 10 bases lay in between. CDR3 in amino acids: CAIRLGSNQPQHF. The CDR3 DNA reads TGTGCCATCAGACTGGGAAGTAATCAGCCCCAGCATTTT.

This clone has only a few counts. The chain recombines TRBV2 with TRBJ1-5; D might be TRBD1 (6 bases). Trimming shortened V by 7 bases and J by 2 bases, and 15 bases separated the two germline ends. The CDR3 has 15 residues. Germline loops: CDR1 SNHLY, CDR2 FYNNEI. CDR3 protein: CASKTDRSGNQPQHF. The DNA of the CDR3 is TGTGCCAGCAAGACCGACAGGAGCGGCAATCAGCCCCAGCATTTT.

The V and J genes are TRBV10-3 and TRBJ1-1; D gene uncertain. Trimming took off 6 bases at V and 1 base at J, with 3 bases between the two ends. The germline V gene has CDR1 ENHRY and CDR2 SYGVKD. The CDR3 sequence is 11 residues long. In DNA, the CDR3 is TGTGCCATCAGGGAGAACACTGAAGCTTTCTTT. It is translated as CAIRENTEAFF.

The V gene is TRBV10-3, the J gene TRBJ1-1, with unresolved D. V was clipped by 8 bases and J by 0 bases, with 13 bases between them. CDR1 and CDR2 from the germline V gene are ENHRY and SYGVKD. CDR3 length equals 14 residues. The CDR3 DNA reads TGTGCCATCTCAGGAGACCAGGTGAACACTGAAGCTTTCTTT. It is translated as CAISGDQVNTEAFF.

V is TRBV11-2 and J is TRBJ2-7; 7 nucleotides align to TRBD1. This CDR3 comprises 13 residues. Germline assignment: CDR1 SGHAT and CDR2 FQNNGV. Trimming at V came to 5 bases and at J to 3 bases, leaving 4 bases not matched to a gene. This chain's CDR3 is CASSRWDSYEQYF. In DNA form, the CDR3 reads TGTGCCAGCAGCCGCTGGGACAGCTACGAGCAGTACTTC.

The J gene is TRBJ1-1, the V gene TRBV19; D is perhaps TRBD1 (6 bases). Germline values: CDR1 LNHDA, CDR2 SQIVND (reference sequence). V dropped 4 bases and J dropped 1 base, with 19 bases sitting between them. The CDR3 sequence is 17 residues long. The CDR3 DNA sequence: TGTGCCAGTAGTACTACAGGGCTCGGGTTACAGAACACTGAAGCTTTCTTT. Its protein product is CASSTTGLGLQNTEAFF.

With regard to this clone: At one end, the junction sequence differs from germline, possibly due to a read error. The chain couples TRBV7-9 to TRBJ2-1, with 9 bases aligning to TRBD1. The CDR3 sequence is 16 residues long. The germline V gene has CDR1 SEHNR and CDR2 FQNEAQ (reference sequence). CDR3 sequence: CASSLAGDSGTGFRIF. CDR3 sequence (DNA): TGTGCCAGCAGCTTAGCGGGGGACTCCGGGACAGGGTTTCGGATCTTC.

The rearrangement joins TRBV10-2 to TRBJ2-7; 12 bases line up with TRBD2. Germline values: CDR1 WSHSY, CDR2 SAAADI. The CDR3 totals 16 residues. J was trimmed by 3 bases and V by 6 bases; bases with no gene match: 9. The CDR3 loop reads CASRGPLTSGSYEQYF. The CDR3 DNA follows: TGCGCCAGCAGAGGCCCTCTGACTAGCGGGAGCTACGAGCAGTACTTC.

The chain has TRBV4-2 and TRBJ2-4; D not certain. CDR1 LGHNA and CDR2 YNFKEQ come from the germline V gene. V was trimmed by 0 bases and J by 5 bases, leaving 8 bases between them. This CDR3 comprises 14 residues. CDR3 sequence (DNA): TGTGCCAGCAGCCAAGACGTTAGGGAAAACATTCAGTACTTC. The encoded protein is CASSQDVRENIQYF.

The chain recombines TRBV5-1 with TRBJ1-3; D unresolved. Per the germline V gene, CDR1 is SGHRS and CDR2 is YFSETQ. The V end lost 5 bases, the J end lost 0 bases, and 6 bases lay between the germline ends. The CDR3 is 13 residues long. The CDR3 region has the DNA TGCGCCAGCAGTGGGAACTCTGGAAACACCATATATTTT. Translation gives CASSGNSGNTIYF.

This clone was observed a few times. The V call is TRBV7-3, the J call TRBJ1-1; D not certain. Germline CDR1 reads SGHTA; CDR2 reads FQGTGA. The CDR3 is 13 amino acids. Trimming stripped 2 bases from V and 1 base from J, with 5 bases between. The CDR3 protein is CASSLRQNTEAFF. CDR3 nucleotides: TGTGCCAGCAGCTTACGACAGAACACTGAAGCTTTCTTT.

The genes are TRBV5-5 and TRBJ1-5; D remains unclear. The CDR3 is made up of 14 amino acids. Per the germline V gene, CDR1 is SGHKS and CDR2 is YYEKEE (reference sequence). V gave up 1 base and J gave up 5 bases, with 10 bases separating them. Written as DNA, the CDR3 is TGTGCCAGCAGCTTGAGGGCCGCCGATCAGCCCCAGCATTTT. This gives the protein CASSLRAADQPQHF.

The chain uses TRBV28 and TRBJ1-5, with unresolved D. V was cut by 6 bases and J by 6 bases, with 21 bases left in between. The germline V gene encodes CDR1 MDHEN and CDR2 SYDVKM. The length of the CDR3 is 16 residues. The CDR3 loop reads CASSFGAGLGSQPQHF. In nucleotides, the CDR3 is TGTGCCAGCAGCTTTGGCGCAGGTCTTGGGAGTCAGCCCCAGCATTTT.

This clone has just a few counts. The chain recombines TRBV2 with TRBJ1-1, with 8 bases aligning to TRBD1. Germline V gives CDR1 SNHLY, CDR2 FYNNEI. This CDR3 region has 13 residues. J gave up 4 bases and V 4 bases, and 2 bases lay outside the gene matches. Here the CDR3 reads CASSVTGGTEAFF. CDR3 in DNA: TGTGCCAGCAGTGTTACAGGGGGCACTGAAGCTTTCTTT.

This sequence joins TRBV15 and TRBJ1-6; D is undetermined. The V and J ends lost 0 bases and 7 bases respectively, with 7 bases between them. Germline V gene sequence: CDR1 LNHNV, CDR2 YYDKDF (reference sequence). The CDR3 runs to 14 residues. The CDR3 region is CATSRDSRNSPLHF. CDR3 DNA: TGTGCCACCAGCAGAGATTCAAGAAATTCACCCCTCCACTTT.

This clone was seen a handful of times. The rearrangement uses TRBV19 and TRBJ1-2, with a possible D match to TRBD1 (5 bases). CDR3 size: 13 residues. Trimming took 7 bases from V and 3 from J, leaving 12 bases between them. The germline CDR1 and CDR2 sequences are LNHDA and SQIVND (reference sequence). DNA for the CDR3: TGTGCCAGTATGGAGGGGAGGGACTATGGCTACACCTTC. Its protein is CASMEGRDYGYTF.

CDR3 protein: CASSQVARTRFGDNEQFF. CDR3 nucleotides: TGTGCCAGCAGCCAAGTTGCCCGAACTAGGTTCGGGGACAATGAGCAGTTCTTC. The chain combines TRBV4-2 with TRBJ2-1, with D perhaps TRBD2 (5 bases). V was shortened by 1 base and J by 5 bases, with 21 bases between the two germline ends. The length of the CDR3 is 18 residues. In germline, CDR1 is LGHNA, CDR2 YNFKEQ.

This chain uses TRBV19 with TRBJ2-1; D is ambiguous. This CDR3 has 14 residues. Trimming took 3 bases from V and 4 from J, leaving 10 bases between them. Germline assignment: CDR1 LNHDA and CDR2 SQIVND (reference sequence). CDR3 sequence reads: CASSIALGYNEQFF. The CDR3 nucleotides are TGTGCCAGTAGTATTGCCCTAGGTTACAATGAGCAGTTCTTC.

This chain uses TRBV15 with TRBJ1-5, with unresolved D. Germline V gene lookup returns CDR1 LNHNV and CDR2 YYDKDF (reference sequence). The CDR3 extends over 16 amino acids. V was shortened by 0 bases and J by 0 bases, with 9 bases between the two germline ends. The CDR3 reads CATSRDSPLSNQPQHF. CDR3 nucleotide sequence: TGTGCCACCAGCAGAGACAGTCCCCTTAGCAATCAGCCCCAGCATTTT.